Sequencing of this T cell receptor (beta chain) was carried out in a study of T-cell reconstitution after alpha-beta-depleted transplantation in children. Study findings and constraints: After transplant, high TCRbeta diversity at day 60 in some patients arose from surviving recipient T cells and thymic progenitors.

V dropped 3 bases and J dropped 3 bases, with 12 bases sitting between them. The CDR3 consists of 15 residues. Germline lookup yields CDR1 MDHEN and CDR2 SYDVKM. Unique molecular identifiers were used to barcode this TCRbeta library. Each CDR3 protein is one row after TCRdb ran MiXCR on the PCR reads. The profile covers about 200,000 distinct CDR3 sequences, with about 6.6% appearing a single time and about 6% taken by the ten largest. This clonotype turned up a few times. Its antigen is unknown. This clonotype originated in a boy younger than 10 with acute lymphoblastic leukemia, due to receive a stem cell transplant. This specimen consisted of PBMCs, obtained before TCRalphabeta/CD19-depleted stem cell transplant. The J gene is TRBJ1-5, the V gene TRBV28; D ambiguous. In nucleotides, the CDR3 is TGTGCCAGCAGTTTTGGCGGAGGGAACAATCAGCCCCAGCATTTT. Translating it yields CASSFGGGNNQPQHF.